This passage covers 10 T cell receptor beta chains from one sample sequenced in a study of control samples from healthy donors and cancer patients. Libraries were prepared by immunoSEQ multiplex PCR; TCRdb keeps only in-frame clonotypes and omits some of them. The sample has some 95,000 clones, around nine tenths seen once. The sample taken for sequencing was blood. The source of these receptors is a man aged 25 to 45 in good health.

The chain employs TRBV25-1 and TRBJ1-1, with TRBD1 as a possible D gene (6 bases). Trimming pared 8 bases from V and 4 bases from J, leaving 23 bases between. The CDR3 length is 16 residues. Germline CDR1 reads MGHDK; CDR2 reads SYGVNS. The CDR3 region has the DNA TGTGCCAGCGACGCCGGCGTGGGCCGGGGGCGCACTGAAGCTTTCTTT. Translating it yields CASDAGVGRGRTEAFF.

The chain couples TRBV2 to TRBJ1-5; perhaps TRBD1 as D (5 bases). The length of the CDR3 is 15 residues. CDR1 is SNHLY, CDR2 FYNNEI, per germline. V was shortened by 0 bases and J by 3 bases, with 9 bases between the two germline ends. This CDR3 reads CASSEAGGFNQPQHF. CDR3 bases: TGTGCCAGCAGTGAAGCGGGGGGGTTCAATCAGCCCCAGCATTTT.

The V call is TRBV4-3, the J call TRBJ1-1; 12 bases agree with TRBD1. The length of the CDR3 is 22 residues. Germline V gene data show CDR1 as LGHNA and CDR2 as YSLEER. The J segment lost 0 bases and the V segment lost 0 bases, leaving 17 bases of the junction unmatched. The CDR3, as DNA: TGCGCCAGCAGCCAAGATCAATTTGTCATTGGGACAGGGGGCTCGCTGAACACTGAAGCTTTCTTT. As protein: CASSQDQFVIGTGGSLNTEAFF.

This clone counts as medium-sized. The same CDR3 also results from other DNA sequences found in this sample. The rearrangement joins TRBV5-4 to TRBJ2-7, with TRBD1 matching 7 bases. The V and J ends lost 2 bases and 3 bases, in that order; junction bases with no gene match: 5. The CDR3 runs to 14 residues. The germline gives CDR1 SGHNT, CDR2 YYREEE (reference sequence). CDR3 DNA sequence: TGTGCCAGCAGCTTACAGGGGAGCGACTACGAGCAGTACTTC. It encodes CASSLQGSDYEQYF.

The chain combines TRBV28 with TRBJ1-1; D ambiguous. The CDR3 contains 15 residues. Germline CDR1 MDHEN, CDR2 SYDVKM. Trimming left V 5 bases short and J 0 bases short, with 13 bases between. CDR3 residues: CASSTDSRLNTEAFF. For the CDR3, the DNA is TGTGCCAGCAGTACCGATTCCAGGTTGAACACTGAAGCTTTCTTT.

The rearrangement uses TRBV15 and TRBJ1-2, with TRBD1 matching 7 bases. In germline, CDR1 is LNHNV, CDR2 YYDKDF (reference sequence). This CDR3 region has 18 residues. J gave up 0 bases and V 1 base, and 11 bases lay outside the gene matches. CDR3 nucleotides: TGTGCCACCAGCAGAGTGGGACAGCTACTGGACCCTAACTATGGCTACACCTTC. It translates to CATSRVGQLLDPNYGYTF.

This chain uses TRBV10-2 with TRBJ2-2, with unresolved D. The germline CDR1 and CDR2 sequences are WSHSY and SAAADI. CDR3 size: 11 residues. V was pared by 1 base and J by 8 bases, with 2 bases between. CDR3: CASSEWGELFF. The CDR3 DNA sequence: TGCGCCAGCAGTGAGTGGGGGGAGCTGTTTTTT.

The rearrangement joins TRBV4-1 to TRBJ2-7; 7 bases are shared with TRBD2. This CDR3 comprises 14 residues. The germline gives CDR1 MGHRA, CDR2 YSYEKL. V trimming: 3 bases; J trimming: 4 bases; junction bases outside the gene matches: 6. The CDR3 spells CASSHPGGSYEQYF. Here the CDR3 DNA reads TGCGCCAGCAGCCACCCCGGGGGGAGTTACGAGCAGTACTTC.

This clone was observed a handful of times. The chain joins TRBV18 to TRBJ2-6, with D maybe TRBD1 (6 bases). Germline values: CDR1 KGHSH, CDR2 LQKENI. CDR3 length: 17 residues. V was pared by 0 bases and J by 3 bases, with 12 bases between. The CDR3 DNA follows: TGTGCCAGCTCACCACCCAACACAGGGCGTGGGGCCAACGTCCTGACTTTC. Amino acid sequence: CASSPPNTGRGANVLTF. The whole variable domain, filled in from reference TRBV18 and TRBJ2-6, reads NAGVMQNPRHLVRRRGQEARLRCSPMKGHSHVYWYRQLPEEGLKFMVYLQKENIIDESGMPKERFSAEFPKEGPSILRIQQVVRGDSAAYFCASSPPNTGRGANVLTFGAGSRLTVL.

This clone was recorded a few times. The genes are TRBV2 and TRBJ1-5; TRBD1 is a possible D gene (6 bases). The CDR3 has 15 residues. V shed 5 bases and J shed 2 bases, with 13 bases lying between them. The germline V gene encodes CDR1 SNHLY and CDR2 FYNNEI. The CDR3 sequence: CASSPRQVRNQPQHF. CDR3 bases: TGTGCCAGCAGTCCCCGACAGGTACGCAATCAGCCCCAGCATTTT.